The clone carrying this T cell receptor (beta chain) has only a few counts. The antigen is not known. PCR involved 60 Vbeta and 13 Jbeta primers. Using immunoSEQ multiplex PCR, the repertoire was profiled, and TCRdb retains in-frame clones only, with some absent. The data contain 200,000 or so clones, roughly 83% of them seen just once; the ten biggest clones take up about 0.24%. V gave up 0 bases and J gave up 0 bases, with 7 bases separating them. The CDR3 has 15 amino acids. The data were taken from a study of cytomegalovirus exposure and HLA in healthy donors. Points from the study as a whole: Analyzed later, most CMV-associated TCR beta chains appeared HLA-restricted. The authors judged a highly shared variant cluster likely a sequencing artifact. Productive rates of about 87% or about 30% were seen for most TCR beta V segments in an earlier analysis.

The source is a boy between 10 and 17 years old in good health and CMV-seronegative. The rearrangement uses TRBV6-7 and TRBJ2-3; D might be TRBD2 (6 bases). TRBV6-7 is sorted into the ORF group, with uncertain function. The sample was PBMCs. CDR3 nucleotides: TGTGCCAGCAGTTACTCGAGCGGGAGCACAGATACGCAGTATTTT. It specifies CASSYSSGSTDTQYF.